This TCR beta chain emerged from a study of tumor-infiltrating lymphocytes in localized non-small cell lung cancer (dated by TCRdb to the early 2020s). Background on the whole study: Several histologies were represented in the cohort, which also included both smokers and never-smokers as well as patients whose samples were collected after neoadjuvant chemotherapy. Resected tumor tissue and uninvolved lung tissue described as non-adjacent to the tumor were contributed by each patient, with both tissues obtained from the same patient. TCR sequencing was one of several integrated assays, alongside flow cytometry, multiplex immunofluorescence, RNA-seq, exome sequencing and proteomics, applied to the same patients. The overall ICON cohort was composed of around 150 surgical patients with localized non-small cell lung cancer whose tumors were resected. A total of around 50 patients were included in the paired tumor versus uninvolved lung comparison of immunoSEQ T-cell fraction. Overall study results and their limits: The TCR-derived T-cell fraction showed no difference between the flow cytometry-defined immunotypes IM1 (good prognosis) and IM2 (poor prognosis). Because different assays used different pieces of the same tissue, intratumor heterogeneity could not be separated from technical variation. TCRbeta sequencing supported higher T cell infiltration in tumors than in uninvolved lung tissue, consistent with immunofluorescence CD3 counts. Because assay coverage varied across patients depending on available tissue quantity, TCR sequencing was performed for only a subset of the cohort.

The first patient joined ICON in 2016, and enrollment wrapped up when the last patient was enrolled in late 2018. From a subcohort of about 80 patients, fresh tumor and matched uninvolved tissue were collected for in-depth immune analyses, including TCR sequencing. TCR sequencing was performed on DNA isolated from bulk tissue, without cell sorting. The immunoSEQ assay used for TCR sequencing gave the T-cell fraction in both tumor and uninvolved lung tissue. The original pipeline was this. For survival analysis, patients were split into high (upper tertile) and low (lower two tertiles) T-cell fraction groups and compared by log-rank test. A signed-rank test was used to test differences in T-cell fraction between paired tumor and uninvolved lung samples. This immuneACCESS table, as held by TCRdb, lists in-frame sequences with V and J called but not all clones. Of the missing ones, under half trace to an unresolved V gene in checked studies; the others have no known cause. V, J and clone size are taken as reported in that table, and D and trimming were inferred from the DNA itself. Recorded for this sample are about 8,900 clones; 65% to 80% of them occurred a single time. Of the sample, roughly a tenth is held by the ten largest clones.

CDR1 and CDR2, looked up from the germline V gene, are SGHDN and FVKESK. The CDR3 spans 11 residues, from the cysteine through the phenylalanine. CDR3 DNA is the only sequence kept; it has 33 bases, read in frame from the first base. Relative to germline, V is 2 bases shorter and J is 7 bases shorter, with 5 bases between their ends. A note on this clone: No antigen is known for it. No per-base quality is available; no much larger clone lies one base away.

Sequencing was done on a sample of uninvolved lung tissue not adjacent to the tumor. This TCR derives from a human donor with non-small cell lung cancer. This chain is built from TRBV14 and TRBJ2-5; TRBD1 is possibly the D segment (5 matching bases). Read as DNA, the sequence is TGTGCCAGCAGCCAACAGGGGACCCAGTACTTC. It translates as CASSQQGTQYF. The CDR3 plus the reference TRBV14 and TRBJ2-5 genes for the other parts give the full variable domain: EAGVTQFPSHSVIEKGQTVTLRCDPISGHDNLYWYRRVMGKEIKFLLHFVKESKQDESGMPNNRFLAERTGGTYSTLKVQPAELEDSGVYFCASSQQGTQYFGPGTRLLVL.